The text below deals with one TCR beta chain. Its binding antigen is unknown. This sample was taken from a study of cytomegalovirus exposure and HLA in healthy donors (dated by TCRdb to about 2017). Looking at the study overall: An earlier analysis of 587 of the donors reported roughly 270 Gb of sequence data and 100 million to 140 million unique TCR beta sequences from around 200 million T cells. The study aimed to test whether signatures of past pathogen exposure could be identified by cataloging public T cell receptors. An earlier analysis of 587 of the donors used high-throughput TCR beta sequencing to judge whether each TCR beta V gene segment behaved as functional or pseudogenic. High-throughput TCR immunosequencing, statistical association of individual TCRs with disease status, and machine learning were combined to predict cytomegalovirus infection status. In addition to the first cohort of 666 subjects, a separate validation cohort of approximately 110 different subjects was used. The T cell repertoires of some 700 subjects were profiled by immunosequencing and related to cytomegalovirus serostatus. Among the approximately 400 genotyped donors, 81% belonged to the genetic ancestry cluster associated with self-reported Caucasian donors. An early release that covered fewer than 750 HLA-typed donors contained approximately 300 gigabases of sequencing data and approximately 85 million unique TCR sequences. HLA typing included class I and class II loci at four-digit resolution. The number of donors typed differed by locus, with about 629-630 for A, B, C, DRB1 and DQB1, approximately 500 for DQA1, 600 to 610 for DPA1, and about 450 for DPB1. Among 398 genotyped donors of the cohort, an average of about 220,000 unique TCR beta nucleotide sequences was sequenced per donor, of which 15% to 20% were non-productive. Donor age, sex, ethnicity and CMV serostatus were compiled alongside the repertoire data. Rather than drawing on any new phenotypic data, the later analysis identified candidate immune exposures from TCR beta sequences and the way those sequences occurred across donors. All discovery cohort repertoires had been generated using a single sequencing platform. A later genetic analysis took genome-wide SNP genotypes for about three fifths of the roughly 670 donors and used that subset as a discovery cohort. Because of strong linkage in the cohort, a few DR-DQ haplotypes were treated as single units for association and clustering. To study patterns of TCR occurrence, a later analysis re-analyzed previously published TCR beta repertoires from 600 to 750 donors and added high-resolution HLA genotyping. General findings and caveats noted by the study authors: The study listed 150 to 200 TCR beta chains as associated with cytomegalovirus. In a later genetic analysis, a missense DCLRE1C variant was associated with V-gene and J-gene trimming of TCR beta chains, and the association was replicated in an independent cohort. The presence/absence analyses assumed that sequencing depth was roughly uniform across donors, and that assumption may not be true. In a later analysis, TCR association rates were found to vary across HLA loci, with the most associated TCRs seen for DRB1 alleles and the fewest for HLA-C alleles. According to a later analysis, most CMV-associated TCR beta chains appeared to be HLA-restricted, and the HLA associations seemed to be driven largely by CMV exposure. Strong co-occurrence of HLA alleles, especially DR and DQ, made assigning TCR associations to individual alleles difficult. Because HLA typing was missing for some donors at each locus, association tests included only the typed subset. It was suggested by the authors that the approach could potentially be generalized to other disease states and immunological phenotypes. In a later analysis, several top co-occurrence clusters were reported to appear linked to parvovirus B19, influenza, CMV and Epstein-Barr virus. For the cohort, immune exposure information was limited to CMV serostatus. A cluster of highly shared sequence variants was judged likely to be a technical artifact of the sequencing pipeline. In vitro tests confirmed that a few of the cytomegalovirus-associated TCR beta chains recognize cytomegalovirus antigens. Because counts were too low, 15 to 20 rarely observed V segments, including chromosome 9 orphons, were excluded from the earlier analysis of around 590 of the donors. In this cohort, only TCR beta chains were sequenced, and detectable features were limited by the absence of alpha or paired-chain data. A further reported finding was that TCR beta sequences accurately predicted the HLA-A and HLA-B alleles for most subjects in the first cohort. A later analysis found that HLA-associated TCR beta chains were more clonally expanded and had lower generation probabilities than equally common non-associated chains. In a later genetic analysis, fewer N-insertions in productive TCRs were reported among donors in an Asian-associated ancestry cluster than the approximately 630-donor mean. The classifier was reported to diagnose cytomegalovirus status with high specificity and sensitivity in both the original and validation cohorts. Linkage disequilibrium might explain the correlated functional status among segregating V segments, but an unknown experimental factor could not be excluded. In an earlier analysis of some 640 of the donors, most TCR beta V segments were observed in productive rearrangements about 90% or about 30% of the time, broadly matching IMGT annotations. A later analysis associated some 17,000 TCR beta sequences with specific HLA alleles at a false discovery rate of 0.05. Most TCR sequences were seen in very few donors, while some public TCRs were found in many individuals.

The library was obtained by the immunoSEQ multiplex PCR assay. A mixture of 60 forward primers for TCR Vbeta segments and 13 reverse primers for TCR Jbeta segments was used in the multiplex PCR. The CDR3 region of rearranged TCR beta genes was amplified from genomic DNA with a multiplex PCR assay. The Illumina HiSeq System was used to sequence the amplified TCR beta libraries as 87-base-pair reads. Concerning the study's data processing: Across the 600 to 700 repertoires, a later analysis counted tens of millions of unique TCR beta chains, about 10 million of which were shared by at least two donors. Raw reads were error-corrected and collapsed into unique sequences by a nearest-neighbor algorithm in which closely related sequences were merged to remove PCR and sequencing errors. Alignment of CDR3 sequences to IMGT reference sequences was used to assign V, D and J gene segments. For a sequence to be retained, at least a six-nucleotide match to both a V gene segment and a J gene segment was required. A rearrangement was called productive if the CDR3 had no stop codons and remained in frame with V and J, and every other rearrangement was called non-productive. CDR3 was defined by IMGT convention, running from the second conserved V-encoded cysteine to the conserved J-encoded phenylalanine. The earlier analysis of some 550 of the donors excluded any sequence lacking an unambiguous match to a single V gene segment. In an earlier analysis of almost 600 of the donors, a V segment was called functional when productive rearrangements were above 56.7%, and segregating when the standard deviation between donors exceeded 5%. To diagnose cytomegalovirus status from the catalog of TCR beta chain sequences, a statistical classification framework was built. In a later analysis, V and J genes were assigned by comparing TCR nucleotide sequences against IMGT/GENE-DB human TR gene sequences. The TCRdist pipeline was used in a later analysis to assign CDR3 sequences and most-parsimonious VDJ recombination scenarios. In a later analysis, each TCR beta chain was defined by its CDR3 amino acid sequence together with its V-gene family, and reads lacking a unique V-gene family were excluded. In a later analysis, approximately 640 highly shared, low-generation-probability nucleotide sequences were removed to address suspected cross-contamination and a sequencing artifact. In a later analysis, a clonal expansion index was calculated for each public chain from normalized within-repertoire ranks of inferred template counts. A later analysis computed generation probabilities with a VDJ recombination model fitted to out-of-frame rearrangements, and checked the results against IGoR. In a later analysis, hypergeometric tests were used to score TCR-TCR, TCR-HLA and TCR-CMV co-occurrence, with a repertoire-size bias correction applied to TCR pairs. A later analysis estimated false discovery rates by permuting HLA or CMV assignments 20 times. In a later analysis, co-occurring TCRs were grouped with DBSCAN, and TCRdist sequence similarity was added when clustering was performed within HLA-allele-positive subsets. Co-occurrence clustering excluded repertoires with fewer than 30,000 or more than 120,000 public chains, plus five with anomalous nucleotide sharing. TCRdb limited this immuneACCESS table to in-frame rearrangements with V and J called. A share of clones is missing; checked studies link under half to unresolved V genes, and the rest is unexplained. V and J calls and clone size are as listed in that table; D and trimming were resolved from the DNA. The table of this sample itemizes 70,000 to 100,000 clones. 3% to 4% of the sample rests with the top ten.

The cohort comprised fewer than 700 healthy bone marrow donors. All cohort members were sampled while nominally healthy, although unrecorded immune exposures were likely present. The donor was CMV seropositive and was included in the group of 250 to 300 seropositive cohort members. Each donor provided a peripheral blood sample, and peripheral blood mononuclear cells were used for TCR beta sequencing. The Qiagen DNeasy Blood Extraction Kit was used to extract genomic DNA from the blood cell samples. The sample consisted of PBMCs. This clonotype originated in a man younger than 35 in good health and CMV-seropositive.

The DNA sequence is given as TGTGCCAGCAGTCGCGACAGGGGGTCCTACGAGCAGTACTTC. The encoded protein is CASSRDRGSYEQYF. The chain joins TRBV27 to TRBJ2-7, with 9 junctional bases fitting TRBD1. Spanning cysteine to phenylalanine, the CDR3 consists of 14 amino acids. Only CDR3 DNA remains: 42 bases, in frame from the first base. At the junction V is shortened by 5 bases and J by 1 base; bases outside the gene matches: 3. The germline V gene (reference sequence) yields MNHEY for CDR1 and SMNVEV for CDR2.